One and the same sample provided the 18 T cell receptor beta chains below, sequenced in a study of a mutant IDH1 vaccine in newly diagnosed glioma. Stated time point: baseline, week 1 (first vaccination visit). Documented treatment: pre-vaccination baseline after standard-of-care therapy. Profiled with immunoSEQ multiplex PCR; TCRdb holds only in-frame clones, not every one. There are 85,000 to 100,000 clones in the sample; roughly 78% occur only once, and 6.5% to 9.5% lies in the top ten. The material was PBMCs, obtained from a glioma patient treated with radiotherapy, temozolomide or both. Receptor source: a man between 35 and 55 years old with glioma.

V is TRBV30 and J is TRBJ2-4; 7 bases map to TRBD1. V lost 0 bases, J lost 0 bases, and 5 bases stayed unmatched. This CDR3 has 16 residues. Germline-derived CDR1 and CDR2 are GTSNPN and SVGIG (reference sequence). The CDR3 bases are TGTGCCTGGAGTGTAAAGGGGGCGGTAGCCAAAAACATTCAGTACTTC. Encoded protein: CAWSVKGAVAKNIQYF.

This rearrangement joins TRBV6-1 to TRBJ2-2, with 8 positions matching TRBD2. Germline lookup yields CDR1 MNHNS and CDR2 SASEGT. V lost 3 bases and J lost 7; bases outside the gene matches: 7. The CDR3 has 15 residues. The CDR3 sequence: CASSEDSGGSGELFF. The CDR3 DNA is TGTGCCAGCAGTGAGGATTCGGGAGGGAGCGGGGAGCTGTTTTTT.

This sequence joins TRBV19 and TRBJ1-2; maybe TRBD1 (6 bases). The CDR3 loop spans 13 amino acids. V lost 10 bases to trimming and J lost 2 bases, with 14 bases between them. The germline CDR1 and CDR2 sequences are LNHDA and SQIVND (reference sequence). The CDR3 protein is CATRQDMNYGYTF. CDR3 in DNA: TGTGCCACAAGACAGGACATGAACTATGGCTACACCTTC.

The chain carries TRBV21-1 and TRBJ1-2. TRBV21-1 is classified as a pseudogene. The CDR3 contains 17 residues. The DNA of the CDR3 is TGTGCCAGCAGCAAAGCTGGCAGGGGGGGATATAACTATGGCTACACCTTC. The encoded protein is CASSKAGRGGYNYGYTF.

This chain uses TRBV7-2 with TRBJ2-7; TRBD2 might be the D (6 bases). The V end was cut by 5 bases, the J end by 2 bases, with 13 bases between. Germline-derived CDR1 and CDR2 are SGHTA and FQGNSA. CDR3 size: 14 residues. The CDR3 region has the DNA TGTGCCAGCAGCCAAGCTGGGGGGACCTACGAGCAGTACTTC. This translates into CASSQAGGTYEQYF.

This clone was detected a few times. V gene TRBV10-3 combines with J gene TRBJ2-1; 7 bases match TRBD2. The CDR3 totals 17 residues. Losses at the gene ends were 0 bases for V and 3 bases for J; bases not matched to a gene: 8. The germline CDR1 and CDR2 sequences are ENHRY and SYGVKD. Written as DNA, the CDR3 is TGTGCCATCAGTGAGTCTAGGGCTAGCGGAGACTACAATGAGCAGTTCTTC. This sequence encodes CAISESRASGDYNEQFF.

This clone was observed a single time. The rearrangement links TRBV7-2 to TRBJ2-5; D perhaps matches TRBD2 (6 bases). In germline, CDR1 is SGHTA, CDR2 FQGNSA. Trimming pared 3 bases from V and 1 base from J, leaving 9 bases between. The CDR3 is made up of 14 amino acids. The CDR3 reads CASSFAGPQETQYF. The CDR3 DNA reads TGTGCCAGCAGCTTCGCGGGACCCCAAGAGACCCAGTACTTC.

V is TRBV7-9 and J is TRBJ1-4; tentatively, D is TRBD1 (6 bases). In germline, CDR1 is SEHNR, CDR2 FQNEAQ (reference sequence). The V end was cut by 6 bases, the J end by 6 bases, with 23 bases between. The CDR3 runs to 17 residues. CDR3 residues: CASSIEAGGQYDEKLFF. CDR3 bases: TGTGCCAGCAGTATTGAGGCGGGGGGGCAGTACGATGAAAAACTGTTTTTT.

The V and J genes are TRBV7-9 and TRBJ2-3; 7 bases align to TRBD2. Germline CDR1 SEHNR, CDR2 FQNEAQ (reference sequence). CDR3 length equals 15 residues. Losses at the gene ends were 4 bases for V and 2 bases for J; bases not matched to a gene: 6. CDR3 sequence reads: CASSSDGRTTDTQYF. DNA of the CDR3: TGTGCCAGCAGCTCCGACGGGAGGACCACAGATACGCAGTATTTT.

V is TRBV10-3 and J is TRBJ1-3; D is unclear. The CDR3 runs 12 residues. Germline V gene lookup returns CDR1 ENHRY and CDR2 SYGVKD. With 7 bases removed from V and 0 bases from J, the gap between germline ends came to 4 bases. The CDR3 protein is CAIIDSGNTIYF. The DNA of the CDR3 is TGTGCCATCATTGACTCTGGAAACACCATATATTTT.

J is TRBJ2-2 and V is TRBV5-4, with 8 bases matching TRBD1. Germline CDR1 reads SGHNT; CDR2 reads YYREEE (reference sequence). This CDR3 is 13 amino acids long. The J segment lost 6 bases and the V segment lost 3 bases, leaving 1 base of the junction unmatched. CDR3: CASSSGGPGELFF. The CDR3 DNA sequence: TGTGCCAGCAGCTCAGGGGGCCCCGGGGAGCTGTTTTTT. The variable domain in full, completed from reference TRBV5-4 and TRBJ2-2, reads ETGVTQSPTHLIKTRGQQVTLRCSSQSGHNTVSWYQQALGQGPQFIFQYYREEENGRGNFPPRFSGLQFPNYSSELNVNALELDDSALYLCASSSGGPGELFFGEGSRLTVL.

The chain combines TRBV2 with TRBJ2-7; TRBD2 matches 7 bases. V dropped 7 bases and J dropped 0; count of bases not matched to a gene: 3. Germline V gene sequence: CDR1 SNHLY, CDR2 FYNNEI. CDR3 length: 13 amino acids. The CDR3 DNA sequence: TGTGCCAGCAAAGGCGGGAGCTCCTACGAGCAGTACTTC. Translating it yields CASKGGSSYEQYF.

V usage is TRBV19 and J usage is TRBJ1-2; no definite D call. This CDR3 region has 13 residues. The V gene's germline CDR1 is LNHDA and CDR2 SQIVND (reference sequence). V was trimmed by 8 bases and J by 8 bases, leaving 18 bases between them. CDR3 DNA: TGTGCCAGTGCAGTGGATAAGACGGTAGGCTACACCTTC. This encodes CASAVDKTVGYTF.

V gene TRBV6-6 combines with J gene TRBJ1-4, with D hard to call. This CDR3 has 16 amino acids. The germline gives CDR1 MNHNY, CDR2 SVGAGI (reference sequence). Trimming cost V 0 bases and J 0 bases, with 8 bases left between them. The CDR3 bases are TGTGCCAGCAGTTACTCCCAGCCCCCAACTAATGAAAAACTGTTTTTT. It specifies CASSYSQPPTNEKLFF.

The chain is built from TRBV11-2 and TRBJ2-3; 7 bases are a match to TRBD2. Germline V CDR1 and CDR2: SGHAT, FQNNGV. The CDR3 covers 14 residues. V lost 4 bases to trimming and J lost 2 bases; unmatched junction nucleotides: 3. For the CDR3, the DNA is TGTGCCAGCAGCTGGCGGGGGTTCACAGATACGCAGTATTTT. Protein product: CASSWRGFTDTQYF.

This clone has only one observation. The chain links TRBV11-2 to TRBJ2-3, with 7 bases aligning to TRBD1. Unmatched junction bases numbered 12, after V lost 7 bases and J lost 2 bases. The germline V gene encodes CDR1 SGHAT and CDR2 FQNNGV. The CDR3 length is 16 residues. CDR3 DNA sequence: TGTGCCAGCAAAGTTAAAGTCGACAGGGACACAGATACGCAGTATTTT. Translating gives CASKVKVDRDTDTQYF.

The rearrangement joins TRBV4-3 to TRBJ2-1; no reliable D call. This CDR3 has 16 residues. Trimming took 0 bases from V and 2 from J, leaving 11 bases between them. CDR1 is LGHNA, CDR2 YSLEER, per germline. The CDR3 here is CASSQEVGQAYNEQFF. DNA for the CDR3: TGCGCCAGCAGCCAAGAAGTGGGTCAGGCCTACAATGAGCAGTTCTTC.

The V call is TRBV28, the J call TRBJ2-7; the D is unclear. The CDR3 totals 14 residues. Germline V gene sequence: CDR1 MDHEN, CDR2 SYDVKM. The V gene lost 5 bases and the J gene lost 4 bases, with 15 bases spanning the gap. CDR3 residues: CASSPDQLRYEQYF. Written as DNA, the CDR3 is TGTGCCAGCAGTCCGGACCAACTAAGGTACGAGCAGTACTTC.